The rows below give T cell receptor beta chains drawn from one sample of a study of Graves' ophthalmopathy and Graves' hyperthyroidism. One entry per CDR3 protein results from TCRdb running MiXCR on the multiplex PCR reads. This table holds about 550,000 distinct CDR3 sequences, roughly 39% found once. Source material: peripheral blood or thyroid tissue (not recorded which). The source is an adult man with Graves' hyperthyroidism. Each CDR3 is given with its conserved first and last residue. The order of the fields is clone size, J gene, V gene, D gene, CDR3 DNA, CDR3 protein. The D gene is left open where the match is weak. The size of a clone is reported for some rows only, either as once, few or many, or as a class for expanded clones.

clone_size: few
j_call: TRBJ2-2
v_call: TRBV27
d_call: TRBD1
cdr3_nt: TGTGCCAGCAAGGACAGGCGTAGGAACACCGGGGAGCTGTTTTTT
cdr3_aa: CASKDRRRNTGELFF

clone_size: many
j_call: TRBJ1-1
v_call: TRBV29-1
d_call: NA
cdr3_nt: TGCAGCGTTGAATCAGGCAGGACTGAAGCTTTCTTT
cdr3_aa: CSVESGRTEAFF

clone_size: NA
j_call: TRBJ1-6
v_call: TRBV25-1
d_call: NA
cdr3_nt: TGTGCCAGCAGACTTACAGGGAAATCACCCCTCCACTTT
cdr3_aa: CASRLTGKSPLHF

clone_size: NA
j_call: TRBJ1-2
v_call: TRBV19
d_call: NA
cdr3_nt: TGTGCCAGTAGTATGAAGCGGGGGAATGACTATGGCTACACCTTC
cdr3_aa: CASSMKRGNDYGYTF

clone_size: NA
j_call: TRBJ2-5
v_call: TRBV10-2
d_call: NA
cdr3_nt: TGTGCCAGCAGTGAAGTCGCGCAGCCCCAGTACTTC
cdr3_aa: CASSEVAQPQYF

clone_size: many
j_call: TRBJ1-1
v_call: TRBV9
d_call: TRBD1
cdr3_nt: TGTGCCAGCACAAAGGGGGCAGGTGTGAACACTGAAGCTTTCTTT
cdr3_aa: CASTKGAGVNTEAFF

clone_size: many
j_call: TRBJ2-7
v_call: TRBV20-1
d_call: NA
cdr3_nt: TGCAGTGCGACACAGGGTTGGTACGAGCAGTACTTC
cdr3_aa: CSATQGWYEQYF

clone_size: many
j_call: TRBJ2-7
v_call: TRBV20-1
d_call: TRBD2
cdr3_nt: TGCAGTGCTACCGGGACTAGCGCCAACGAGCAGTACTTC
cdr3_aa: CSATGTSANEQYF

clone_size: NA
j_call: TRBJ2-2
v_call: TRBV10-3
d_call: NA
cdr3_nt: TGTGCCATCACGGGGTCCGGGGAGCTGTTTTTT
cdr3_aa: CAITGSGELFF

clone_size: many
j_call: TRBJ2-3
v_call: TRBV10-3
d_call: NA
cdr3_nt: TGTGCCATCAGTGGTCAAGTCACAGATACGCAGTATTTT
cdr3_aa: CAISGQVTDTQYF

clone_size: NA
j_call: TRBJ2-1
v_call: TRBV7-3
d_call: TRBD2
cdr3_nt: TGTGCCAGCAGCTCGGGACCGGCGGGGGTACAGTTCTTC
cdr3_aa: CASSSGPAGVQFF

clone_size: NA
j_call: TRBJ1-5
v_call: TRBV6-6
d_call: NA
cdr3_nt: TGTGCCAGCAGTCCTACAGGGACTAGCAATCAGCCCCAGCATTTT
cdr3_aa: CASSPTGTSNQPQHF

clone_size: NA
j_call: TRBJ2-7
v_call: TRBV2
d_call: TRBD1
cdr3_nt: TGTGCCACTTCGGGACAGCACTCCTACGAGCAGTACTTC
cdr3_aa: CATSGQHSYEQYF

clone_size: NA
j_call: TRBJ1-1
v_call: TRBV12-3/TRBV12-4
d_call: NA
cdr3_nt: TGCGCCAGCAGCCAAGAGGTACGGGCACCGATGAACACTGAAGCTTTCTTT
cdr3_aa: CASSQEVRAPMNTEAFF

clone_size: few
j_call: TRBJ2-5
v_call: TRBV19
d_call: TRBD1
cdr3_nt: TGTGCCAGTAGTATCGCGGGACAGGCCTCCATGGCCCAGTACTTC
cdr3_aa: CASSIAGQASMAQYF

clone_size: NA
j_call: TRBJ2-7
v_call: TRBV20-1
d_call: TRBD2
cdr3_nt: TGCAGTGCTAGTTCTACTAGCGGGGGAGAGCGCTCCTACGAGCAGTACTTC
cdr3_aa: CSASSTSGGERSYEQYF

clone_size: NA
j_call: TRBJ2-2
v_call: TRBV7-9
d_call: TRBD1
cdr3_nt: TGTGCCAGCAGTCCAAGGACAGGGGGTGTCGGGGAGCTGTTTTTT
cdr3_aa: CASSPRTGGVGELFF

clone_size: many
j_call: TRBJ1-2
v_call: TRBV5-4
d_call: TRBD1
cdr3_nt: TGTGCCAGCAGCAGTAACAGGGGCTCTTATGGCTACACCTTC
cdr3_aa: CASSSNRGSYGYTF

clone_size: many
j_call: TRBJ2-5
v_call: TRBV6-1
d_call: NA
cdr3_nt: TGTGCCAGCTCCACCTCAGGGACCGGGGAGACCCAGTACTTC
cdr3_aa: CASSTSGTGETQYF

clone_size: many
j_call: TRBJ2-2
v_call: TRBV25-1
d_call: NA
cdr3_nt: TGTGCCAGCAGTGAAGGTCACGGGGAGCTGTTTTTT
cdr3_aa: CASSEGHGELFF

clone_size: NA
j_call: TRBJ2-7
v_call: TRBV9
d_call: TRBD2
cdr3_nt: TGTGCCAGCAGCGTAGGGCGACTAGCGGGAAGGGAGGAGCAGTACTTC
cdr3_aa: CASSVGRLAGREEQYF

clone_size: NA
j_call: TRBJ1-5
v_call: TRBV3-1
d_call: TRBD1
cdr3_nt: TGTGCCAGCAGCCAAGGGGTGGACAGGGGTGATCAGCCCCAGCATTTT
cdr3_aa: CASSQGVDRGDQPQHF

clone_size: many
j_call: TRBJ1-5
v_call: TRBV20-1
d_call: TRBD1
cdr3_nt: TGCAGTGCTAGCCCAATCCGGGACAGGGTAATCAGCAATCAGCCCCAGCATTTT
cdr3_aa: CSASPIRDRVISNQPQHF

clone_size: NA
j_call: TRBJ2-7
v_call: TRBV29-1
d_call: NA
cdr3_nt: TGCAGTCCCGCCCTCGGGTCGGCCTACGAGCAGTACTTC
cdr3_aa: CSPALGSAYEQYF

clone_size: many
j_call: TRBJ2-7
v_call: TRBV4-1
d_call: NA
cdr3_nt: TGCGCCAGCAGCCAAGCTCAGGGGGAGGTCAACGAGCAGTACTTC
cdr3_aa: CASSQAQGEVNEQYF

clone_size: many
j_call: TRBJ1-2
v_call: TRBV5-1
d_call: NA
cdr3_nt: TGCGCCAGCAGTCAGAATGAAAAGGGGAGGAACTATGGCTACACCTTC
cdr3_aa: CASSQNEKGRNYGYTF

clone_size: NA
j_call: TRBJ2-2
v_call: TRBV7-9
d_call: TRBD2
cdr3_nt: TGTGCCAGCGACAAAAGCGCAGGGACTAGCGTCACCGGGGAGCTGTTTTTT
cdr3_aa: CASDKSAGTSVTGELFF

clone_size: NA
j_call: TRBJ2-5
v_call: TRBV7-2
d_call: NA
cdr3_nt: TGTGCCAGCAGCCCCAGCAGGGGCGCAGATACGCAGTACTTC
cdr3_aa: CASSPSRGADTQYF

clone_size: many
j_call: TRBJ1-2
v_call: TRBV10-3
d_call: NA
cdr3_nt: TGTGCCACGCCGACAGCCTCCAACTATGGCTACACCTTC
cdr3_aa: CATPTASNYGYTF

clone_size: NA
j_call: TRBJ2-7
v_call: TRBV19
d_call: TRBD1
cdr3_nt: TGTGCCAGTAGTGCCCCCGGGACAGGGGATATCGGCGAGCAGTACTTC
cdr3_aa: CASSAPGTGDIGEQYF

clone_size: NA
j_call: TRBJ1-1
v_call: TRBV5-1
d_call: NA
cdr3_nt: TGCGCCAGCAGCTTGGTATCAGCGAACACTGAAGCTTTCTTT
cdr3_aa: CASSLVSANTEAFF

clone_size: few
j_call: TRBJ2-3
v_call: TRBV6-1
d_call: NA
cdr3_nt: TGTGCCAGTTCGGGACTTAAGAGGGCAGATACGCAGTATTTT
cdr3_aa: CASSGLKRADTQYF

clone_size: many
j_call: TRBJ1-4
v_call: TRBV12-3/TRBV12-4
d_call: NA
cdr3_nt: TGTGCCAGCAGTGATGAAGCCCCGGAAAAACTGTTTTTT
cdr3_aa: CASSDEAPEKLFF

clone_size: many
j_call: TRBJ2-5
v_call: TRBV12-3/TRBV12-4
d_call: NA
cdr3_nt: TGTGCCAGCAGTCCGGAGTACCAAGAGACCCAGTACTTC
cdr3_aa: CASSPEYQETQYF

clone_size: NA
j_call: TRBJ1-2
v_call: TRBV27
d_call: NA
cdr3_nt: TGTGCCAGCAGTTTATCGTCCCTGCCCACGGACTATGGCTACACCTTC
cdr3_aa: CASSLSSLPTDYGYTF

clone_size: NA
j_call: TRBJ1-5
v_call: TRBV7-8
d_call: TRBD1
cdr3_nt: TGTGCCAGCAGCATAGAGGGGACAGGGGGGCAGCCCCAGCATTTT
cdr3_aa: CASSIEGTGGQPQHF

clone_size: many
j_call: TRBJ2-7
v_call: TRBV2
d_call: TRBD1
cdr3_nt: TGTGCCAGCAGTGACAGGGGGTCGTCCTACGAGCAGTACTTC
cdr3_aa: CASSDRGSSYEQYF

clone_size: few
j_call: TRBJ1-1
v_call: TRBV5-5
d_call: NA
cdr3_nt: TGTGCCAGCAGCTTGGAGGCCGGGATTGAAGCTTTCTTT
cdr3_aa: CASSLEAGIEAFF

clone_size: few
j_call: TRBJ1-1
v_call: TRBV20-1
d_call: NA
cdr3_nt: TGCAGTGCCCCTCAGGGATGGGGGACTGAAGCTTTCTTT
cdr3_aa: CSAPQGWGTEAFF

clone_size: few
j_call: TRBJ1-2
v_call: TRBV3-1
d_call: NA
cdr3_nt: TGTGCCAGCAGCCACAGGGGTAAAGGCGGTGGCTACACCTTC
cdr3_aa: CASSHRGKGGGYTF

clone_size: many
j_call: TRBJ1-6
v_call: TRBV6-5
d_call: NA
cdr3_nt: TGTGCCAGCAATCAGGCAGGACCTAATTCACCCCTCCACTTT
cdr3_aa: CASNQAGPNSPLHF

clone_size: many
j_call: TRBJ2-7
v_call: TRBV4-1
d_call: TRBD1
cdr3_nt: TGCGCCAGCAGCCATGGGACAGGGGCCCTGGAAGAGCAGTACTTC
cdr3_aa: CASSHGTGALEEQYF

clone_size: once
j_call: TRBJ2-6
v_call: TRBV10-3
d_call: TRBD1
cdr3_nt: TGTGCCATCAGTGACCCGGGACAGGGGGCAAGGAACACTGAAGCTTTC
cdr3_aa: CAISDPGQGARNTEAF